One and the same sample provided the 11 T cell receptor beta chains below, sequenced in a study of T cells in Graves' hyperthyroidism and ophthalmopathy. Regions amplified from RNA transcripts were the TCR beta CDR3 regions. A set of HTBI primers served as the primers for a first-round RT-PCR of the TCR CDR3. TCRdb reprocessed the multiplex PCR reads with MiXCR, giving one entry per CDR3 protein. This table has roughly 570,000 distinct CDR3 sequences, about half appearing once. Input material: peripheral blood or thyroid tissue (not recorded which). The receptors derive from a woman aged 18-30 years with Graves' hyperthyroidism.

The rearrangement links TRBV3-1 to TRBJ2-7; TRBD2 aligns across 10 bases. CDR1 is LGHDT, CDR2 YNNKEL, per germline (reference sequence). The CDR3 runs 15 residues. Losses at the gene ends were 5 bases for V and 2 bases for J; bases not matched to a gene: 6. The CDR3 is CASSGLAALPYEQYF. The DNA of the CDR3 is TGTGCCAGCAGCGGACTAGCGGCCCTACCCTACGAGCAGTACTTC.

V gene TRBV20-1 combines with J gene TRBJ2-3; D is ambiguous. The CDR3 length is 14 residues. Trimming stripped 0 bases from V and 0 bases from J, with 7 bases between. The V gene's germline CDR1 is DFQATT and CDR2 SNEGSKA (reference sequence). The CDR3 nucleotides read TGCAGTGCTAGAGACTTGGGGAGCACAGATACGCAGTATTTT. Residues: CSARDLGSTDTQYF.

This clonotype was seen at least ten times. The rearrangement joins TRBV11-3 to TRBJ1-1; D is unresolved. Per the germline V gene, CDR1 is SGHNT and CDR2 is YENEEA. Trimming shortened V by 2 bases and J by 0 bases, and 7 bases separated the two germline ends. The CDR3 has 14 residues. CDR3 residues: CASSLNSLNTEAFF. The CDR3 DNA is TGTGCCAGCAGCTTAAACTCATTGAACACTGAAGCTTTCTTT.

For this clonotype: The missing conserved phenylalanine or tryptophan at the end of this CDR3 makes a read error likely. The DNA is omitted, as the CDR3 cannot be located on it reliably, and the CDR3 follows TCRdb's listing. The V and J genes are TRBV4-3 and TRBJ2-7; the table assigns TRBD2, which was not confirmed against the DNA. Germline V gene data show CDR1 as LGHNA and CDR2 as YSLEER. Ends included, the CDR3 has 11 residues. The CDR3 is CASSQAVPISP.

This clonotype was seen repeatedly, ten times or more. This chain uses TRBV5-1 with TRBJ2-7; 12 bases fit TRBD2. V was clipped by 4 bases and J by 4 bases; unmatched bases: 6. The CDR3 length is 15 residues. Germline lookup yields CDR1 SGHRS and CDR2 YFSETQ. The CDR3 coding sequence is TGCGCCAGCAGCGTGACTAGCGGGAGTACATACGAGCAGTACTTC. Residues: CASSVTSGSTYEQYF.

This sequence joins TRBV29-1 and TRBJ2-7, with 8 bases lining up with TRBD2. The J segment lost 0 bases and the V segment lost 5 bases, leaving 9 bases of the junction unmatched. This CDR3 contains 15 residues. Germline V gives CDR1 SQVTM, CDR2 ANQGSEA. CDR3 region: CSVSGGGRSSYEQYF. The CDR3 bases are TGCAGCGTTAGTGGTGGCGGGAGGAGCTCCTACGAGCAGTACTTC.

Ten or more counts support this clonotype. The chain uses TRBV20-1 and TRBJ1-6; D gene uncertain. The CDR3 contains 13 residues. With 6 bases removed from V and 10 bases from J, the gap between germline ends came to 16 bases. Germline CDR1 DFQATT, CDR2 SNEGSKA (reference sequence). The CDR3 protein is CSAPRPTDSPLHF. CDR3 bases: TGCAGTGCCCCGAGACCCACCGACTCACCCCTCCACTTT.

Many counts were recorded for this clonotype. The genes are TRBV7-2 and TRBJ2-5, with D tentatively TRBD2 (5 bases). CDR1 is SGHTA and CDR2 is FQGNSA in the germline V gene. This CDR3 is 14 amino acids long. With 5 bases removed from V and 2 bases from J, the gap between germline ends came to 12 bases. The CDR3 loop is CASSQGGGQETQYF. The CDR3 DNA reads as TGTGCCAGCAGCCAAGGAGGCGGTCAAGAGACCCAGTACTTC.

The chain employs TRBV5-5 and TRBJ1-5, with 10 positions matching TRBD1. The V segment lost 4 bases and the J segment 6 bases; nucleotides outside the gene matches: 7. The germline V gene encodes CDR1 SGHKS and CDR2 YYEKEE (reference sequence). The CDR3 extends over 15 amino acids. CDR3 bases: TGTGCCAGCAGCGCCGGACAGGGGGAAGGTCAGCCCCAGCATTTT. Residues: CASSAGQGEGQPQHF.

In this sample, this clonotype turned up many times. This chain links TRBV6-5 with TRBJ2-7, with 14 bases identical to TRBD2. This CDR3 is 17 amino acids long. V lost 2 bases, J lost 4 bases, and 7 bases stayed unmatched. Germline lookup yields CDR1 MNHEY and CDR2 SVGAGI. DNA of the CDR3: TGTGCCAGCAGTTACGAACCACGGACTAGCGGGAGGTACGAGCAGTACTTC. Translating it yields CASSYEPRTSGRYEQYF.

This clonotype has ten or more counts. This rearrangement joins TRBV25-1 to TRBJ2-2; weak D call: TRBD1 (5 bases). This CDR3 is 15 amino acids long. The germline V and J ends were trimmed by 1 base and 0 bases, with 6 bases remaining between them. CDR1 and CDR2 (germline): MGHDK, SYGVNS. The CDR3 sequence: CASSESTANTGELFF. The CDR3 region has the DNA TGTGCCAGCAGTGAATCGACAGCGAACACCGGGGAGCTGTTTTTT.